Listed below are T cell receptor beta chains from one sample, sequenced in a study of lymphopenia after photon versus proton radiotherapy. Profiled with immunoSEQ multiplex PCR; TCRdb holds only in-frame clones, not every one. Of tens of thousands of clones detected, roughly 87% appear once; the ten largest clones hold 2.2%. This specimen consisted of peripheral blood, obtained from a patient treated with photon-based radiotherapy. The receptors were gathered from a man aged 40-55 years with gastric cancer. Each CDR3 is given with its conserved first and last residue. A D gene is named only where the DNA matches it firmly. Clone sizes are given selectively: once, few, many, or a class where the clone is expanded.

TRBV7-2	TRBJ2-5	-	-	CASSLAGGDQETQYF	TGTGCCAGCAGCTTAGCGGGCGGGGACCAAGAGACCCAGTACTTC
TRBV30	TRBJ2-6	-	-	CAWSGVRLHSGANVLTF	TGTGCCTGGAGCGGCGTCAGGCTCCACTCTGGGGCCAACGTCCTGACTTTC
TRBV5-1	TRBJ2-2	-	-	CASSLAQNTGELFF	TGCGCCAGCAGCTTGGCACAGAACACCGGGGAGCTGTTTTTT
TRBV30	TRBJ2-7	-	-	CAWNGETYEQYF	TGTGCCTGGAACGGGGAAACCTACGAGCAGTACTTC
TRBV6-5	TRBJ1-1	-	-	CASSYPDSQGKAEAFF	TGTGCCAGCAGTTACCCGGACAGCCAGGGTAAGGCTGAAGCTTTCTTT
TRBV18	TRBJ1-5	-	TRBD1	CASSRTGAGGPQHF	TGTGCCAGCTCACGTACAGGGGCCGGAGGCCCCCAGCATTTT
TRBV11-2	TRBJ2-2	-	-	CASSLKPGSLGVVTGELFF	TGTGCCAGCAGCTTGAAACCGGGGTCCCTAGGGGTGGTCACCGGGGAGCTGTTTTTT
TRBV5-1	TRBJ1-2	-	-	CASPGGNYGYTF	TGCGCCAGCCCCGGGGGAAACTATGGCTACACCTTC
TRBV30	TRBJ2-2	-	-	CAWKWGGELFF	TGTGCCTGGAAGTGGGGCGGGGAGCTGTTTTTT
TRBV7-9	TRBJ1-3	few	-	CASSTLGSGNTIYF	TGTGCCAGCAGCACCCTGGGCTCTGGAAACACCATATATTTT
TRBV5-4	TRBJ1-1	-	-	CASSFEGTGREAFF	TGTGCCAGCAGCTTTGAGGGTACAGGGAGAGAAGCTTTCTTT
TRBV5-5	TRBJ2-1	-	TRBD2	CASSLLAGAYNEQFF	TGTGCCAGCAGCTTGTTAGCGGGAGCCTACAATGAGCAGTTCTTC
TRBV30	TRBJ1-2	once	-	CALDSFYGYTF	TGTGCCTTGGACAGCTTCTATGGCTACACCTTC
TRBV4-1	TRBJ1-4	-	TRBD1	CASSHLGLTGAANEKLFF	TGCGCCAGCAGCCACCTAGGGCTGACAGGGGCGGCTAATGAAAAACTGTTTTTT
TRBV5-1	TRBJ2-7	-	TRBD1	CASSLLGTDSYEQYF	TGCGCCAGCAGCTTGTTGGGGACAGACTCCTACGAGCAGTACTTC
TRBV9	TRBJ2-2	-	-	CASSVSYYTGELFF	TGTGCCAGCAGCGTCAGCTATTACACCGGGGAGCTGTTTTTT
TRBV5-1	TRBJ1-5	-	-	CASSPNGGGRQPQHF	TGCGCCAGCAGCCCGAATGGAGGGGGGCGACAGCCCCAGCATTTT
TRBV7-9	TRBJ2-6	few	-	CASSLSTRGSGANVLTF	TGTGCCAGCAGCTTATCAACCAGGGGATCCGGGGCCAACGTCCTGACTTTC
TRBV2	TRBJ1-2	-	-	CASRPFRYGYTF	TGTGCCAGTCGGCCTTTTCGCTATGGCTACACCTTC
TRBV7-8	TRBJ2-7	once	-	CASSPQLGDEQYF	TGTGCCAGCAGCCCACAGCTGGGGGACGAGCAGTACTTC
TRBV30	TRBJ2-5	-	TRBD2	CAWSSSGGVWETQYF	TGTGCCTGGAGTAGTAGCGGGGGGGTTTGGGAGACCCAGTACTTC
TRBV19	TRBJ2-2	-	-	CASSIGRNPTGELFF	TGTGCCAGTAGTATCGGGCGCAACCCAACCGGGGAGCTGTTTTTT
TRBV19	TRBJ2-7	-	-	CASRDNAYEQYF	TGTGCCAGCCGGGACAATGCCTACGAGCAGTACTTC
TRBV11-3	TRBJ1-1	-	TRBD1	CASSQDRGTEAFF	TGTGCCAGCAGCCAAGACAGGGGGACTGAAGCTTTCTTT
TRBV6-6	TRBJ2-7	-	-	CASSSRQSSSYEQYF	TGTGCCAGCAGTTCCCGACAGTCAAGCTCCTACGAGCAGTACTTC